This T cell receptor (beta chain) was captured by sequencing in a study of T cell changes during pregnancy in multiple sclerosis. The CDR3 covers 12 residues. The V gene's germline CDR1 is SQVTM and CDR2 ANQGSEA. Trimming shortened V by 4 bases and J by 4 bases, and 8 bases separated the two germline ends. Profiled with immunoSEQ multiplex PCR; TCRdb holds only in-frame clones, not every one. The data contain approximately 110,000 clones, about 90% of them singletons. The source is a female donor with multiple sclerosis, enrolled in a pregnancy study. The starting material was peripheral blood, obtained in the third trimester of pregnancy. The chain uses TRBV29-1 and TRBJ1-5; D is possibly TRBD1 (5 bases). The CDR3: CSVGGVNQPQHF. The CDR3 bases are TGCAGCGTTGGGGGGGTGAATCAGCCCCAGCATTTT.